The entry below gives a single T cell receptor (beta chain) sequence along with its context. The data were obtained in a study of blood T cell repertoires in COVID-19. Study-wide background: There were acute and convalescent COVID-19 samples, and they came from the United States, Italy and Spain. The analysed material was cDNA or gDNA that came from T cells, B-cell-depleted T cells, or PBMCs.

The CDR3 runs 15 residues. The germline CDR1 and CDR2 sequences are SGHRS and YFSETQ. Trimming shortened V by 2 bases and J by 6 bases, and 15 bases separated the two germline ends. In the original analysis: Researchers report that nucleated cell counts were estimated from reference gene primer amplification. Here immunoSEQ multiplex PCR was the method, and the copy in TCRdb shows in-frame clones only, minus some. The DNA gave D and trimming, while V, J and clone size come from that table. The sample has over 120,000 clones; roughly 84% are singletons. This sequence originates from a man aged 55 to 70 with active or convalescent COVID-19. The J gene is TRBJ2-1, the V gene TRBV5-1; D perhaps matches TRBD2 (5 bases). What was sequenced was peripheral blood. The CDR3 bases are TGCGCCAGCAGCTTTGGACTCGGTCTTGGCAATGAGCAGTTCTTC. Encoded protein: CASSFGLGLGNEQFF.